Listed here are 31 T cell receptor beta chains from one sample, sequenced in a study of blood T cell repertoires in COVID-19. Libraries were prepared by immunoSEQ multiplex PCR; TCRdb keeps only in-frame clonotypes and omits some of them. The table shows 150,000 to 200,000 clones, with around 85% occurring only once. Sequences were obtained from peripheral blood. These receptors were taken from a woman aged 60-75 years with acute or convalescent COVID-19.

This clone turned up a few times. V and J are TRBV9 and TRBJ1-2; 7 bases agree with TRBD1. Looked up from germline, CDR1 is SGDLS and CDR2 is YYNGEE. The ends lost 2 bases at V and 8 bases at J; junction bases unmatched: 12. The length of the CDR3 is 15 residues. CDR3 loop: CASSVSSTGMQGYTF. Written as DNA, the CDR3 is TGTGCCAGCAGCGTCTCATCGACAGGGATGCAAGGCTACACCTTC.

V usage is TRBV20-1 and J usage is TRBJ1-2; no definite D call. Germline CDR1 and CDR2: DFQATT and SNEGSKA (reference sequence). This CDR3 spans 11 amino acids. V was clipped by 6 bases and J by 7 bases, with 12 bases between them. Here the CDR3 reads CSAFGGLGYTF. For the CDR3, the DNA is TGCAGTGCGTTTGGAGGGCTTGGCTACACCTTC.

The V gene is TRBV10-3, the J gene TRBJ1-6; D possibly corresponds to TRBD1 (5 bases). This CDR3 spans 14 amino acids. Germline CDR1 is ENHRY and CDR2 is SYGVKD. The germline V and J ends were trimmed by 10 bases and 6 bases, with 16 bases remaining between them. CDR3 nucleotide sequence: TGTGCCAATCGGGGGGGAGAGGGTAATTCACCCCTCCACTTT. Protein product: CANRGGEGNSPLHF.

The count of this clone is one. The J gene is TRBJ1-6, the V gene TRBV28; possible D gene TRBD1, 6 bases. CDR1 and CDR2 (germline): MDHEN, SYDVKM. The V end was cut by 5 bases, the J end by 7 bases, with 15 bases between. This CDR3 spans 15 amino acids. In DNA, the CDR3 is TGTGCCAGCAGTCCCCAGGGGCGCTGGAATTCACCCCTCCACTTT. Protein product: CASSPQGRWNSPLHF.

The chain joins TRBV5-1 to TRBJ2-1; TRBD2 aligns across 15 bases. V dropped 4 bases and J dropped 7; count of bases not matched to a gene: 9. CDR1 SGHRS and CDR2 YFSETQ come from the germline V gene. The CDR3 extends over 17 amino acids. The CDR3 loop reads CASSTGLAGGAGNEQFF. CDR3 nucleotides: TGCGCCAGCAGCACGGGACTAGCGGGGGGAGCGGGGAATGAGCAGTTCTTC.

V and J are TRBV6-5 and TRBJ2-5; D is possibly TRBD2 (7 bases). Trimming left V 0 bases short and J 4 bases short, with 12 bases between. The CDR3 consists of 15 residues. From germline, CDR1 is MNHEY and CDR2 SVGAGI. As DNA, the CDR3 is TGTGCCAGCAGTTACTCGGGGGGGGCTGGAGAGACCCAGTACTTC. This sequence encodes CASSYSGGAGETQYF.

This clone occurred once. The J gene is TRBJ1-2, the V gene TRBV3-1 (or the pseudogene TRBV3-2); D call uncertain. Per the germline V gene, CDR1 is LGHDT and CDR2 is YNNKEL (reference sequence). CDR3 length: 14 amino acids. Trimming left V 1 base short and J 4 bases short, with 10 bases between. CDR3 DNA: TGTGCCAGCAGCCAAGGACACCTGAGCTATGGCTACACCTTC. Protein product: CASSQGHLSYGYTF.

This chain uses TRBV5-1 with TRBJ2-7; 12 positions match TRBD2. Looked up from germline, CDR1 is SGHRS and CDR2 is YFSETQ. The CDR3 is 18 residues long. V gave up 0 bases and J gave up 7 bases; unmatched junction bases: 14. DNA for the CDR3: TGCGCCAGCAGCTTGGTTGGACTAGCGGGAAGAGAGCGAGGAGAGCAGTACTTC. Its protein is CASSLVGLAGRERGEQYF.

The rearrangement uses TRBV5-1 and TRBJ2-1, with D tentatively TRBD1 (6 bases). The CDR3 is 14 amino acids. Germline CDR1 is SGHRS and CDR2 is YFSETQ. V was clipped by 4 bases and J by 8 bases, with 16 bases between them. This CDR3 reads CASSHSDSRHEQFF. DNA of the CDR3: TGCGCCAGCAGCCACTCGGACAGTAGGCATGAGCAGTTCTTC.

As to this clone: Sequence at one end of the junction differs from germline and may be a read error. The CDR3 DNA reads TGTACCAGCAGGGGGACATATCACAGGGCTCAAGAGACCCAGTACTTC. It codes for CTSRGTYHRAQETQYF. V usage is TRBV28 and J usage is TRBJ2-5; TRBD1 agrees at 7 bases. This CDR3 is built from 16 residues. Germline CDR1 MDHEN, CDR2 SYDVKM.

The V and J genes are TRBV2 and TRBJ2-3; a possible D gene is TRBD1 (5 bases). The length of the CDR3 is 14 residues. V shed 5 bases and J shed 0 bases, with 9 bases lying between them. CDR1 and CDR2 (germline): SNHLY, FYNNEI. In DNA, the CDR3 is TGTGCCAGCAGTCGACAGCCTAGCACAGATACGCAGTATTTT. This gives the protein CASSRQPSTDTQYF.

This CDR3 is CASSLGRGDTEAFF. The CDR3 DNA is TGTGCCAGCAGTTTAGGGAGGGGTGACACTGAAGCTTTCTTT. The chain carries TRBV27 and TRBJ1-1, with D possibly TRBD1 on 5 matching bases. The V gene lost 2 bases and the J gene lost 3 bases, with 10 bases spanning the gap. Germline loops: CDR1 MNHEY, CDR2 SMNVEV (reference sequence). The CDR3 is 14 residues long.

This rearrangement joins TRBV7-8 to TRBJ2-1; tentatively, D is TRBD2 (5 bases). The CDR3 loop spans 13 amino acids. CDR1 SGHVS and CDR2 FQNEAQ come from the germline V gene. The V and J ends lost 5 bases and 5 bases respectively, with 10 bases between them. The DNA for the CDR3 is TGTGCCAGCAGCGGCGGAGGCCACAATGAGCAGTTCTTC. Its protein is CASSGGGHNEQFF.

The chain has TRBV15 and TRBJ2-2; D might be TRBD2 (5 bases). The CDR3 has 14 residues. Germline loops: CDR1 LNHNV, CDR2 YYDKDF (reference sequence). V gave up 8 bases and J gave up 1 base, with 11 bases separating them. The CDR3: CATRPGRNTGELFF. In nucleotides, the CDR3 is TGTGCCACCCGCCCGGGGAGGAACACCGGGGAGCTGTTTTTT.

This rearrangement joins TRBV7-4 to TRBJ2-7, with 10 bases identical to TRBD2. Germline CDR1 is SGHVT and CDR2 is SQSDAQ. The CDR3 consists of 15 residues. V lost 4 bases to trimming and J lost 3 bases; unmatched junction nucleotides: 6. This chain's CDR3 is CASSSLAGVLYEQYV. CDR3 sequence (DNA): TGTGCCAGCAGCTCCCTAGCGGGAGTGCTCTACGAGCAGTACGTC.

The rearrangement links TRBV3-1 (or the pseudogene TRBV3-2) to TRBJ1-6, with TRBD1 matching 8 bases. Germline V gene sequence: CDR1 LGHDT, CDR2 YNNKEL (reference sequence). CDR3 length: 15 residues. J lost 10 bases, V lost 0 bases, and 5 bases had no gene match. The CDR3 spells CASSQEGQGNSPLHF. The CDR3 DNA sequence: TGTGCCAGCAGCCAAGAAGGACAGGGTAACTCACCCCTCCACTTT.

The chain carries TRBV29-1 and TRBJ1-5; maybe TRBD1 (6 bases). The CDR3 sequence is 13 residues long. Germline values: CDR1 SQVTM, CDR2 ANQGSEA. Trimming removed 5 bases from V and 3 bases from J, with 11 bases in between. The CDR3 here is CSVRTANNQPQHF. The CDR3 coding sequence is TGCAGCGTTCGGACAGCTAACAATCAGCCCCAGCATTTT.

With regard to this clone: Other DNA sequences in the same sample also yield this CDR3. The CDR3: CASSLSGGVETQYF. The CDR3 DNA sequence: TGCGCCAGCAGCTTGTCGGGAGGGGTAGAGACCCAGTACTTC. J is TRBJ2-5 and V is TRBV5-1; TRBD2 aligns across 8 bases. Germline CDR1 reads SGHRS; CDR2 reads YFSETQ. This CDR3 is 14 amino acids long. V gave up 1 base and J gave up 4 bases; unmatched junction bases: 3.

V and J are TRBV6-5 and TRBJ2-1, with a weak D call TRBD2 (5 bases). Germline V lookup: CDR1 MNHEY, CDR2 SVGAGI. The CDR3 is 13 residues long. With 7 bases removed from V and 10 bases from J, the gap between germline ends came to 17 bases. The CDR3 region has the DNA TGTGCCAGCATGTCGGGCGGAGGTCCAGAGCAGTTCTTC. This gives the protein CASMSGGGPEQFF.

The chain combines TRBV5-4 with TRBJ1-3; the D gene is possibly TRBD1 (5 bases). Per the germline V gene, CDR1 is SGHNT and CDR2 is YYREEE (reference sequence). With 3 bases removed from V and 8 bases from J, the gap between germline ends came to 12 bases. There are 13 residues in the CDR3. The CDR3: CASSSDSLYTIYF. CDR3 in DNA: TGTGCCAGCAGCTCTGACAGCCTGTACACCATATATTTT.

The V call is TRBV11-3, the J call TRBJ2-5; maybe TRBD1 (5 bases). The germline gives CDR1 SGHNT, CDR2 YENEEA. V was cut by 5 bases and J by 3 bases, with 19 bases left in between. This CDR3 region has 16 residues. CDR3 residues: CASSPFLGAGKETQYF. For the CDR3, the DNA is TGTGCCAGCAGCCCCTTTCTTGGGGCTGGTAAAGAGACCCAGTACTTC.

This chain connects TRBV28 to TRBJ1-1; the match to TRBD1 covers 7 bases. The CDR3 runs to 11 residues. Losses at the gene ends were 10 bases for V and 8 bases for J; bases not matched to a gene: 7. CDR1 MDHEN and CDR2 SYDVKM come from the germline V gene. The CDR3: CATRGQPEAFF. The CDR3 nucleotides read TGTGCCACTCGGGGACAGCCCGAAGCTTTCTTT.

The rearrangement uses TRBV30 and TRBJ1-2; D perhaps matches TRBD1 (5 bases). The CDR3 spans 14 residues. CDR1 and CDR2 from the germline V gene are GTSNPN and SVGIG (reference sequence). Between the trimmed V and J ends, which lost 2 bases and 4 bases, there was a span of 14 bases. The CDR3 bases are TGTGCCTGGAGTTCCCGGGGGGGGACCTATGGCTACACCTTC. Translated, it gives CAWSSRGGTYGYTF.

The gene calls are TRBV29-1 and TRBJ1-1; the D gene is possibly TRBD1 (5 bases). V dropped 4 bases and J dropped 5 bases, with 20 bases sitting between them. The CDR3 extends over 15 amino acids. Germline lookup yields CDR1 SQVTM and CDR2 ANQGSEA. The CDR3 region has the DNA TGCAGCGTTGTCCCAGGGTTAACAGTGAGGACTGAAGCTTTCTTT. Translation gives CSVVPGLTVRTEAFF.

V and J are TRBV6-5 and TRBJ1-2, with D maybe TRBD1 (5 bases). Looked up from germline, CDR1 is MNHEY and CDR2 is SVGAGI. The CDR3 is 12 residues long. With 4 bases removed from V and 7 bases from J, the gap between germline ends came to 10 bases. The CDR3 is CASSSPGGGYTF. CDR3 nucleotides: TGTGCCAGCAGTTCGCCGGGGGGTGGCTACACCTTC.

V is TRBV19 and J is TRBJ1-3; D not resolved. Trimming stripped 3 bases from V and 0 bases from J, with 21 bases between. The CDR3 consists of 19 residues. Germline V gene lookup returns CDR1 LNHDA and CDR2 SQIVND (reference sequence). CDR3 coding DNA: TGTGCCAGTAGTATTACAAACCGAATTACAGCACACTCTGGAAACACCATATATTTT. Its translation is CASSITNRITAHSGNTIYF.

The chain recombines TRBV2 with TRBJ2-2, with TRBD2 matching over 7 bases. From germline, CDR1 is SNHLY and CDR2 FYNNEI. The CDR3 totals 15 residues. The junction had 7 bases not matched to a gene; V was cut back by 2 bases and J by 7 bases. The CDR3 spells CASSETSATLGELFF. The CDR3 DNA follows: TGTGCCAGCAGTGAAACTAGCGCTACCCTCGGGGAGCTGTTTTTT.

The rearrangement uses TRBV28 and TRBJ1-5; D is unclear. The CDR3 contains 14 residues. Trimming shortened V by 1 base and J by 10 bases, and 14 bases separated the two germline ends. Looked up from germline, CDR1 is MDHEN and CDR2 is SYDVKM. DNA of the CDR3: TGTGCCAGCAGTTTATACGAGGGTCCAGGACCCCAGCATTTT. This codes for CASSLYEGPGPQHF.

The chain joins TRBV28 to TRBJ1-1; D gene uncertain. CDR1 MDHEN and CDR2 SYDVKM come from the germline V gene. CDR3 size: 11 residues. The V end was cut by 10 bases, the J end by 1 base, with 7 bases between. CDR3 nucleotides: TGTGCCACGGAGGGGAACACTGAAGCTTTCTTT. It encodes CATEGNTEAFF.

This sequence joins TRBV19 and TRBJ1-4; a weak D match, TRBD1 (5 bases). The CDR3 length is 15 residues. Trimming pared 5 bases from V and 8 bases from J, leaving 18 bases between. Germline-derived CDR1 and CDR2 are LNHDA and SQIVND (reference sequence). DNA for the CDR3: TGTGCCAGTAGTCCATCGACAGCGAGGTACGAAAAACTGTTTTTT. This encodes CASSPSTARYEKLFF.

This chain connects TRBV5-5 to TRBJ2-3; D possibly corresponds to TRBD2 (5 bases). V dropped 3 bases and J dropped 2 bases, with 13 bases sitting between them. The germline V gene encodes CDR1 SGHKS and CDR2 YYEKEE (reference sequence). This CDR3 comprises 15 residues. The DNA for the CDR3 is TGTGCCAGCAGCTGGGCTAGCCTTTCCACAGATACGCAGTATTTT. Its translation is CASSWASLSTDTQYF.